This TCR beta chain was recorded in a study of shared clonotypes between healthy human individuals. Trimming stripped 4 bases from V and 4 bases from J, with 20 bases between. This CDR3 contains 16 residues. Germline CDR1 reads SGDLS; CDR2 reads YYNGEE. Profiled with immunoSEQ multiplex PCR; TCRdb holds only in-frame clones, not every one. The profile covers about 2.3 million clones, with around 92% appearing a single time and roughly 0.34% taken by the ten largest. This sequence joins TRBV9 and TRBJ1-2, with D possibly TRBD1 on 5 matching bases. The sequence came from a man between 18 and 29 years old in good health. Some clones in this sample may be carry-over from other donors' samples. Sequences were obtained from naive CD4+ T cells from PBMCs. Subset defined: CD45RA+ positively selected. The CDR3 is CASSPGPTQSIYGYTF. DNA of the CDR3: TGTGCCAGCAGCCCAGGGCCCACACAAAGTATCTATGGCTACACCTTC.